This T cell receptor beta chain was documented in a study of beta chain features in type 1 diabetes. Study-level information: The samples had around 100 million sorted cells examined in all.

Purity of each sorted population was above 95%. General study findings and limits: Naive, central memory and Treg TCRB repertoires seemed to resemble each other more closely in patients than they did in healthy donors. Type 1 diabetes patients showed fewer insertions and more deletions at VDJ junctions.

The authors reverse transcribed all of the isolated RNA, so sequencing captured expressed TCRB transcripts. The table came from immunoSEQ multiplex PCR; TCRdb's copy has only in-frame clones and leaves some out. The data show hundreds of thousands of clones, with roughly 31% seen just once and roughly 0.066% held by the top ten. A single count supports this clone. What it recognizes is unknown. Germline CDR1 is SQVTM and CDR2 is ANQGSEA. This CDR3 comprises 14 residues. The sequence was obtained from a man between 18 and 35 years old in good health. The material sequenced was naive CD4+ T cells from blood. The chain carries TRBV29-1 and TRBJ2-5; 9 positions agree with TRBD1. TRBJ2-7 explains the end of the DNA better; the J call may be wrong. The DNA for the CDR3 is TGCAGCGTTGAGGTGGGACAGGGAGGCTACGAGCAGTACTTC. Encoded protein: CSVEVGQGGYEQYF.